This T cell receptor (beta chain) was sequenced during a study of post-analysis software for immune sequencing data. Turning to the study itself: Relapsing-remitting, secondary progressive and progressive-relapsing courses of multiple sclerosis were included. Study observations and caveats: Controls had significantly higher normalized Chao1 diversity than multiple sclerosis patients. Elevated frequency relative to controls characterized several TRBV segments in patients, TRBV5-6, TRBV5-1 and TRBV20-1 among them. Samples sharing a preparation batch grouped tightly together when assessed by F measure.

Unique molecular identifiers featured in each of the TCR beta cDNA libraries. T cells, roughly 0.9 to 11 million of them, yielded a few hundred thousand cDNA molecules. Via MiXCR, TCRdb re-called the PCR reads, giving one row per CDR3 protein. Of 750,000 to 900,000 distinct CDR3 sequences listed, around 46% were seen once; the top ten hold roughly 5.2%. Turning to this clonotype: Its antigen is still unknown.

There are 20 residues in the CDR3. V lost 1 base and J lost 0, with 24 bases in between. The V gene is TRBV12-3 or TRBV12-4, the J gene TRBJ2-5; a weak D match, TRBD2 (6 bases). This TCR was sampled from a girl aged 5 to 17 with multiple sclerosis. Sequenced: blood. For the CDR3, the DNA is TGTGCCAGCAGTTTAGAAGGTCGTGGGAGGAGGTTTGGGGACCAAGAGACCCAGTACTTC. As protein: CASSLEGRGRRFGDQETQYF.